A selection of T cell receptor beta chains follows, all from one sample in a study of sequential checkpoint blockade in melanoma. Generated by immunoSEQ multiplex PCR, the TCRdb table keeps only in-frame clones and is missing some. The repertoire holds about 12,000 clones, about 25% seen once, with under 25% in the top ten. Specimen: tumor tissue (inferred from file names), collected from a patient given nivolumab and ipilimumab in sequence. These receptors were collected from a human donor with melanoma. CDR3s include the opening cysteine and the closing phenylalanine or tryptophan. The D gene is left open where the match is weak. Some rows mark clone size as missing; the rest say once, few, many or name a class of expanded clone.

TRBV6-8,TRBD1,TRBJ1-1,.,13,TGTGCCAGCAGGGACAGGGAGAACACTGAAGCTTTCTTT,CASRDRENTEAFF
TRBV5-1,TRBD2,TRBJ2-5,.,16,TGCGCCAGCAGCGCGGGACTAGCGGGGAGCCAAGAGACCCAGTACTTC,CASSAGLAGSQETQYF
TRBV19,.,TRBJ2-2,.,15,TGTGCCAGTACCCCAGGGGCCACGAACACCGGGGAGCTGTTTTTT,CASTPGATNTGELFF
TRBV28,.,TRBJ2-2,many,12,TGTGCCAGCGGGGCGAACACCGGGGAGCTGTTTTTT,CASGANTGELFF
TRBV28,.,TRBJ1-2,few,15,TGTGCCAGCAGTTTGCCAACTCTAATTAACTATGGCTACACCTTC,CASSLPTLINYGYTF
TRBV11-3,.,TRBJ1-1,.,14,TGTGCCAGCAGCGCGGGACTGATGAACACTGAAGCTTTCTTT,CASSAGLMNTEAFF
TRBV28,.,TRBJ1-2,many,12,TGTGCCAGCAGTCCCGGGACCTATGGCTACACCTTC,CASSPGTYGYTF
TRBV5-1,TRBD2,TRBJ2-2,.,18,TGCGCCAGCAACCCGGGACTAGCGGGGGGGCCTTACACCGGGGAGCTGTTTTTT,CASNPGLAGGPYTGELFF
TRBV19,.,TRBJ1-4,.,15,TGTGCCAGTAGTATAGAGCCAACTCTATATGAAAAACTGTTTTTT,CASSIEPTLYEKLFF
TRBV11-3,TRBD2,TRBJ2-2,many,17,TGTGCCAGCAGCTTAGGGACACACGGGACTAGCGCCGGGGAGCTGTTTTTT,CASSLGTHGTSAGELFF
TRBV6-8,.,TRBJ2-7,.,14,TGTGCCAGCAGTTACTACGGAGGACCTTACGAGCAGTACTTC,CASSYYGGPYEQYF
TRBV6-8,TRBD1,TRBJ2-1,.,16,TGTGCCAGCAGTGTAAACAGGGGGATGGGAAACAATGAGCAGTTCTTC,CASSVNRGMGNNEQFF
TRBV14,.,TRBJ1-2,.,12,TGTGCCAGCAGTGATACTAACTATGGCTACACCTTC,CASSDTNYGYTF
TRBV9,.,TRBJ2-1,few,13,TGTGCCAGCAGCCCCGGGGGATACAATGAGCAGTTCTTC,CASSPGGYNEQFF
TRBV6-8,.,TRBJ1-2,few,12,TGTGCCATCTCCCGACCTTTCTATGGCTACACCTTC,CAISRPFYGYTF
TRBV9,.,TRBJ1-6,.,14,TGTGCCAGCAGCGGAAGGGGGAAATATTCACCCCTCCACTTT,CASSGRGKYSPLHF
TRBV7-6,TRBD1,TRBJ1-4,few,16,TGTGCCAGCAGCCAGCATCACAGGGGAACTAATGAAAAACTGTTTTTT,CASSQHHRGTNEKLFF
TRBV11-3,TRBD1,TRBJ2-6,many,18,TGTGCCAGCAGCCTGGGACAGTGGTTCTACTCTGGGGCCAACGTCCTGACTTTC,CASSLGQWFYSGANVLTF